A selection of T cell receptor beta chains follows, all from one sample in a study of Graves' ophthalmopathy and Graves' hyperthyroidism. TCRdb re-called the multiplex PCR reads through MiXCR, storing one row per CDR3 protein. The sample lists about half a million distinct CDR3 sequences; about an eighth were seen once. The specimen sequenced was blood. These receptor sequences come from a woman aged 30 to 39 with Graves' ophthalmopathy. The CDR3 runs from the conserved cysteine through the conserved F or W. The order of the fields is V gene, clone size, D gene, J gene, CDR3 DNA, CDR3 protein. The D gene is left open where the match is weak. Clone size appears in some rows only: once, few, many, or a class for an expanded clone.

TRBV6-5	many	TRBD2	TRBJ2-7	TGTGCCGGTTCGCTGACTAGCACGAGTTACGAGCAGTACTTC	CAGSLTSTSYEQYF
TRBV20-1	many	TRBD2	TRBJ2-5	TGCATGGGGCGGGGGAACCAAAGAGAAGGGTACTTC	CMGRGNQREGYF
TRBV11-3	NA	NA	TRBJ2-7	TGTGCCAGCAGCTGGGGGTCGAGCGGTCCCTACGAGCAGTACTTC	CASSWGSSGPYEQYF
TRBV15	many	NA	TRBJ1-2	TGTGCCACCAGCAACCCACCTAACTATGGCTACACCTTC	CATSNPPNYGYTF
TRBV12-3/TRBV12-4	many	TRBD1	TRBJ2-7	TGTGCCAGCACCCCATCCCGGACAGGGGTGAATGAGCAGTACTTC	CASTPSRTGVNEQYF
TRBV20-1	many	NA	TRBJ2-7	TGCAGTGCTAGAGACTGGACCGTTCCCTACGAGCAGTACTTC	CSARDWTVPYEQYF
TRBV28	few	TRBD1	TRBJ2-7	TGTGCCAGCAGTTTATCGGGACAGGGGAGGTACGAGCAGTACTTC	CASSLSGQGRYEQYF
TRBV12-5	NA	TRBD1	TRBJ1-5	TGTGCTAGTACAGGGGGCTCTAGTCAGCCCCAGCATTTT	CASTGGSSQPQHF
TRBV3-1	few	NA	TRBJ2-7	TGTGCCAGCAGCCCTTCCTCGACAGACTACGAGCAGTACTTC	CASSPSSTDYEQYF
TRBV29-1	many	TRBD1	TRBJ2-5	TGCAGCGTCGCCGGACAGGGGCGGTTGCAGACCCAGTACTTC	CSVAGQGRLQTQYF
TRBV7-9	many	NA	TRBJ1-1	TGTGCCAGCAGCTCAAATACTAACACTGAAGCTTTCTTT	CASSSNTNTEAFF
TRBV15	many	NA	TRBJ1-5	TGTGCCACCAGCAGAGCGGCAGTGGATCAGCCCCAGCATTTT	CATSRAAVDQPQHF
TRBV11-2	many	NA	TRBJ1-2	TGTGCCAGCAGCGCCATACCAGAGAGTGGCTACACCTTC	CASSAIPESGYTF
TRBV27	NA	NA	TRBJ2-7	TGTGCCATCAGTTTAGGGCAGGGTCTGTACGAGCAGTACTTC	CAISLGQGLYEQYF